A selection of T cell receptor beta chains follows, all from one sample in a study of beta chain features in type 1 diabetes. Profiled with immunoSEQ multiplex PCR; TCRdb holds only in-frame clones, not every one. The repertoire holds more than 350,000 clones, with approximately 10% as singletons. The sample taken for sequencing was naive CD4+ T cells from blood. Receptor source: a woman under 30 in good health. The CDR3 runs from the conserved cysteine through the conserved F or W. Each record gives: CDR3 protein, CDR3 DNA, D gene, clone size, V gene, J gene. D genes are given only for firm matches. Clone size is shown for a subset of rows, as once, few, many or a class of expanded clone.

CDR3: CASSLSGEDTQYF
DNA: TGTGCCAGCAGCTTATCAGGGGAGGATACGCAGTATTTT
D: .
size: .
V: TRBV7-3
J: TRBJ2-3

CDR3: CASSVVGRGEETQYF
DNA: TGTGCCAGCAGCGTAGTCGGGAGGGGCGAGGAGACCCAGTACTTC
D: TRBD2
size: few
V: TRBV9
J: TRBJ2-5

CDR3: CSVGVLRGYDEKLFF
DNA: TGCAGCGTTGGGGTTCTCCGGGGCTACGATGAAAAACTGTTTTTT
D: .
size: few
V: TRBV29-1
J: TRBJ1-4

CDR3: CASSLAGGQFQETQYF
DNA: TGTGCCAGCAGCTTGGCAGGGGGCCAATTCCAAGAGACCCAGTACTTC
D: TRBD1
size: .
V: TRBV5-4
J: TRBJ2-5

CDR3: CASSFLGQETQYF
DNA: TGCGCCAGCAGCTTCCTAGGGCAAGAGACCCAGTACTTC
D: .
size: few
V: TRBV5-1
J: TRBJ2-5

CDR3: CASGQDRVDTF
DNA: TGTGCCAGCGGCCAGGACAGGGTAGACACCTTC
D: TRBD1
size: many
V: TRBV16
J: TRBJ1-2

CDR3: CASSRLASYEQYF
DNA: TGCGCCAGCAGCCGACTAGCGAGCTACGAGCAGTACTTC
D: TRBD2
size: .
V: TRBV5-1
J: TRBJ2-7

CDR3: CASSQGPPKGTEAFF
DNA: TGTGCCAGCAGCCAGGGACCCCCGAAGGGCACTGAAGCTTTCTTT
D: .
size: few
V: TRBV7-2
J: TRBJ1-1

CDR3: CSARQGWETEAFF
DNA: TGCAGCGCCCGACAGGGGTGGGAAACTGAAGCTTTCTTT
D: TRBD1
size: .
V: TRBV29-1
J: TRBJ1-1

CDR3: CAWAIGLANTEAFF
DNA: TGTGCCTGGGCCATAGGCTTGGCTAACACTGAAGCTTTCTTT
D: .
size: few
V: TRBV30
J: TRBJ1-1

CDR3: CASSLERVAGGSQEQFF
DNA: TGTGCCAGCAGCTTAGAGAGAGTAGCGGGAGGCTCTCAGGAGCAGTTCTTC
D: TRBD2
size: .
V: TRBV7-8
J: TRBJ2-1

CDR3: CASSRTSGSQETQYF
DNA: TGTGCCAGCAGCCGGACTAGCGGGAGCCAAGAGACCCAGTACTTC
D: TRBD2
size: few
V: TRBV7-2
J: TRBJ2-5

CDR3: CASSQDSRGGVTDTQYF
DNA: TGCGCCAGCAGCCAAGATTCAAGGGGGGGCGTGACAGATACGCAGTATTTT
D: .
size: .
V: TRBV4-3
J: TRBJ2-3

CDR3: CASSLVRVGTPTGELFF
DNA: TGTGCCAGCAGCTTAGTTCGGGTTGGGACACCCACCGGGGAGCTGTTTTTT
D: .
size: few
V: TRBV11-2
J: TRBJ2-2

CDR3: CASSPRGDNEQFF
DNA: TGTGCCAGCAGCCCCCGGGGGGACAATGAGCAGTTCTTC
D: TRBD2
size: .
V: TRBV9
J: TRBJ2-1

CDR3: CASSYTRLAVSENYEQYF
DNA: TGTGCCAGCAGCTATACCCGACTAGCGGTCTCGGAAAACTACGAGCAGTACTTC
D: TRBD2
size: .
V: TRBV7-2
J: TRBJ2-7

CDR3: CASRPSGGYGYTF
DNA: TGTGCCAGCAGGCCCTCAGGGGGCTATGGCTACACCTTC
D: TRBD1
size: few
V: TRBV7-9
J: TRBJ1-2

CDR3: CAISESANGYTF
DNA: TGTGCCATCAGTGAGTCCGCAAATGGCTACACCTTC
D: .
size: .
V: TRBV10-3
J: TRBJ1-2

CDR3: CASSRRQRGVNTEAFF
DNA: TGTGCCAGCAGCCGCCGGCAGCGAGGGGTGAACACTGAAGCTTTCTTT
D: .
size: .
V: TRBV9
J: TRBJ1-1

CDR3: CASSQIQGTGYSNQPQHF
DNA: TGTGCCAGCAGCCAAATCCAGGGGACAGGATATAGCAATCAGCCCCAGCATTTT
D: TRBD1
size: few
V: TRBV4-2
J: TRBJ1-5

CDR3: CASSLIIYNEQFF
DNA: TGTGCCAGCAGCCTAATCATTTACAATGAGCAGTTCTTC
D: .
size: .
V: TRBV7-3
J: TRBJ2-1

CDR3: CASSQGRANEKLFF
DNA: TGCGCCAGCAGCCAGGGGAGGGCTAATGAAAAACTGTTTTTT
D: .
size: few
V: TRBV4-3
J: TRBJ1-4

CDR3: CASSERTTNEQFF
DNA: TGTGCCAGCAGTGAAAGGACTACGAATGAGCAGTTCTTC
D: .
size: .
V: TRBV2
J: TRBJ2-1

CDR3: CASSSQGQTSYNEQFF
DNA: TGTGCCAGCAGCTCTCAGGGACAGACATCCTACAATGAGCAGTTCTTC
D: TRBD1
size: few
V: TRBV7-3
J: TRBJ2-1

CDR3: CASSVQSSGANVLTF
DNA: TGTGCCAGCAGCGTACAGAGTAGTGGGGCCAACGTCCTGACTTTC
D: .
size: .
V: TRBV9
J: TRBJ2-6

CDR3: CASRKGVKETQYF
DNA: TGTGCCAGCAGAAAGGGGGTGAAAGAGACCCAGTACTTC
D: .
size: few
V: TRBV27
J: TRBJ2-5

CDR3: CASSDDLGDEQFF
DNA: TGTGCCAGCAGTGACGATTTAGGGGACGAGCAGTTCTTC
D: .
size: .
V: TRBV6-4
J: TRBJ2-1

CDR3: CASSPWPLSSGNTIYF
DNA: TGCGCCAGCAGCCCCTGGCCATTATCCTCTGGAAACACCATATATTTT
D: .
size: few
V: TRBV5-1
J: TRBJ1-3

CDR3: CASSPTQILSYEQYF
DNA: TGTGCCAGCAGCCCCACACAGATCCTTTCCTACGAGCAGTACTTC
D: .
size: .
V: TRBV14
J: TRBJ2-7

CDR3: CASSLDRAAYNSPLHF
DNA: TGTGCCAGCAGCTTAGATAGGGCGGCCTATAATTCACCCCTCCACTTT
D: .
size: .
V: TRBV7-2
J: TRBJ1-6

CDR3: CASSQGLAGSYNEQFF
DNA: TGCGCCAGCAGCCAAGGACTAGCGGGTTCCTACAATGAGCAGTTCTTC
D: TRBD2
size: few
V: TRBV4-3
J: TRBJ2-1

CDR3: CASSVGQGAIYEQYF
DNA: TGTGCCAGCAGCGTAGGGCAGGGGGCGATCTACGAGCAGTACTTC
D: TRBD1
size: .
V: TRBV9
J: TRBJ2-7

CDR3: CASGLSNEQFF
DNA: TGTGCTAGTGGTTTGAGCAATGAGCAGTTCTTC
D: .
size: few
V: TRBV12-5
J: TRBJ2-1

CDR3: CASGYLGDGKNIQYF
DNA: TGTGCTAGTGGTTACCTGGGGGACGGCAAAAACATTCAGTACTTC
D: .
size: few
V: TRBV12-5
J: TRBJ2-4

CDR3: CASSSQDQGNTIYF
DNA: TGTGCCAGCAGCTCGCAGGACCAGGGAAACACCATATATTTT
D: .
size: .
V: TRBV7-9
J: TRBJ1-3

CDR3: CASSLGQGAKNIQYF
DNA: TGTGCCAGCAGCTTGGGTCAGGGAGCCAAAAACATTCAGTACTTC
D: .
size: .
V: TRBV11-2
J: TRBJ2-4